The sequence of this T cell receptor (beta chain) was determined in a study of CD8 T cells in Susac syndrome. Per the germline V gene, CDR1 is LNHNV and CDR2 is YYDKDF (reference sequence). Trimming at V came to 3 bases and at J to 2 bases, leaving 7 bases not matched to a gene. The length of the CDR3 is 16 residues. An input of roughly 0.5 to 1 ug of RNA was subjected to reverse transcription using random hexamers. TCRdb reanalysed the immunoSEQ multiplex PCR reads using MiXCR and keeps one entry per CDR3 protein. Found here are 90,000 or so distinct CDR3 sequences, approximately 95% of them singletons; the top ten hold 0.3% to 0.4%. Controls were drawn from healthy donors and were matched for age and sex.

The TCR comes from a human donor in good health. The sequenced sample consisted of CD8+ T cells from PBMCs. The rearrangement links TRBV15 to TRBJ2-3; 8 nucleotides agree with TRBD1. The CDR3, as DNA: TGTGCCACCAGCAGCGGGACAGGCCTTTTCACAGATACGCAGTATTTT. This sequence encodes CATSSGTGLFTDTQYF. Complete variable domain (other parts from reference TRBV15 and TRBJ2-3): DAMVIQNPRYQVTQFGKPVTLSCSQTLNHNVMYWYQQKSSQAPKLLFHYYDKDFNNEADTPDNFQSRRPNTSFCFLDIRSPGLGDTAMYLCATSSGTGLFTDTQYFGPGTRLTVL.